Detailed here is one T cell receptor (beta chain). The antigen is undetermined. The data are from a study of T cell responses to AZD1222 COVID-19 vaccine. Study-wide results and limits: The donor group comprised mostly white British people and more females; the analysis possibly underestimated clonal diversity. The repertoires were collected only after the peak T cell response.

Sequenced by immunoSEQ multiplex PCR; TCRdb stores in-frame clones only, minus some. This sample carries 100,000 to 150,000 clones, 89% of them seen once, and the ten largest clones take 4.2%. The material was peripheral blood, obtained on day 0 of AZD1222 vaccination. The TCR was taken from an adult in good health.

The CDR3 spells CARADRDRDPSGYTF. As DNA, the CDR3 is TGTGCCAGGGCCGACCGGGACAGGGATCCGAGTGGCTACACCTTC. V gene TRBV10-3 combines with J gene TRBJ1-2, with TRBD1 matching 9 bases. The V and J ends lost 10 bases and 7 bases, in that order; junction bases with no gene match: 16. Germline V gene data show CDR1 as ENHRY and CDR2 as SYGVKD. The CDR3 totals 15 residues.